Below are 21 T cell receptor beta chains sequenced from a single sample in a study of T cell responses to AZD1222 COVID-19 vaccine. Libraries were prepared by immunoSEQ multiplex PCR; TCRdb keeps only in-frame clonotypes and omits some of them. The sample carries 80,000 or so clones, 88% recorded once. Sample: peripheral blood, taken on day 0 of MenACWY control vaccination. These receptors were taken from an adult in good health.

The gene calls are TRBV6-5 and TRBJ1-2; D remains unclear. Per germline, CDR1 MNHEY and CDR2 SVGAGI. The CDR3 has 12 residues. The V end lost 7 bases, the J end lost 1 base, and 7 bases lay between the germline ends. The chain's CDR3 is CASKGDNYGYTF. DNA for the CDR3: TGTGCCAGCAAGGGCGATAACTATGGCTACACCTTC.

The J gene is TRBJ1-5, the V gene TRBV5-4; 7 nucleotides agree with TRBD1. The CDR3 sequence is 16 residues long. The ends lost 2 bases at V and 4 bases at J; junction bases unmatched: 9. Germline V gene data show CDR1 as SGHNT and CDR2 as YYREEE (reference sequence). This chain's CDR3 is CASSLQGQGGNQPQHF. The DNA of the CDR3 is TGTGCCAGCAGCTTACAGGGGCAAGGGGGGAATCAGCCCCAGCATTTT. The variable domain in full, completed from reference TRBV5-4 and TRBJ1-5, reads ETGVTQSPTHLIKTRGQQVTLRCSSQSGHNTVSWYQQALGQGPQFIFQYYREEENGRGNFPPRFSGLQFPNYSSELNVNALELDDSALYLCASSLQGQGGNQPQHFGDGTRLSIL.

This chain uses TRBV9 with TRBJ2-1; TRBD2 matches 11 bases. The V segment lost 5 bases and the J segment 8 bases; nucleotides outside the gene matches: 6. Germline V gene data show CDR1 as SGDLS and CDR2 as YYNGEE. The CDR3 loop spans 14 amino acids. The DNA of the CDR3 is TGTGCCAGCAGTCTTAGCGGGGGGGAGGATGAGCAGTTCTTC. Translated, it gives CASSLSGGEDEQFF.

The rearrangement joins TRBV19 to TRBJ2-7, with 8 bases aligning to TRBD1. CDR3 length: 15 residues. The V segment lost 1 base and the J segment 5 bases; nucleotides outside the gene matches: 7. The V gene's germline CDR1 is LNHDA and CDR2 SQIVND (reference sequence). CDR3 DNA sequence: TGTGCCAGTAGTATAGTTCCAGGGGGCATCCACGAGCAGTACTTC. Protein sequence: CASSIVPGGIHEQYF. Looking up the rest from reference TRBV19 and TRBJ2-7 gives the full variable domain: DGGITQSPKYLFRKEGQNVTLSCEQNLNHDAMYWYRQDPGQGLRLIYYSQIVNDFQKGDIAEGYSVSREKKESFPLTVTSAQKNPTAFYLCASSIVPGGIHEQYFGPGTRLTVT.

J is TRBJ1-1 and V is TRBV6-2 or TRBV6-3, with TRBD1 matching 10 bases. V trimming: 2 bases; J trimming: 0 bases; junction bases outside the gene matches: 3. The length of the CDR3 is 16 residues. Germline CDR1 is MNHEY and CDR2 is SVGEGT. CDR3 residues: CASSYQTGGLNTEAFF. The CDR3 region has the DNA TGTGCCAGCAGTTACCAGACAGGGGGCCTGAACACTGAAGCTTTCTTT.

The chain uses TRBV19 and TRBJ1-2; D ambiguous. V was trimmed by 4 bases and J by 4 bases, leaving 16 bases between them. The CDR3 contains 15 residues. CDR1 is LNHDA, CDR2 SQIVND, per germline (reference sequence). CDR3 protein: CASSTDRVVGYGYTF. The DNA of the CDR3 is TGTGCCAGTAGTACTGACCGGGTCGTAGGCTATGGCTACACCTTC.

The rearrangement joins TRBV5-5 to TRBJ1-6; no reliable D call. Trimming stripped 1 base from V and 9 bases from J, with 14 bases between. Germline lookup yields CDR1 SGHKS and CDR2 YYEKEE (reference sequence). The CDR3 is made up of 15 amino acids. The CDR3 sequence: CASSLLVSKGSPLHF. The CDR3 nucleotides read TGTGCCAGCAGCTTGTTAGTCAGCAAGGGTTCACCCCTCCACTTT.

The rearrangement links TRBV6-5 to TRBJ2-1; D possibly corresponds to TRBD2 (7 bases). The V and J ends lost 4 bases and 1 base respectively, with 11 bases between them. Germline V gene data show CDR1 as MNHEY and CDR2 as SVGAGI. The CDR3 is made up of 15 amino acids. The DNA for the CDR3 is TGTGCCAGCAGTTTAGGGGGGGGGTCCTACAATGAGCAGTTCTTC. Protein product: CASSLGGGSYNEQFF.

V usage is TRBV6-5 and J usage is TRBJ2-5; D is undetermined. CDR1 and CDR2 from the germline V gene are MNHEY and SVGAGI. V shed 0 bases and J shed 0 bases, with 5 bases lying between them. The CDR3 consists of 14 residues. The CDR3 is CASSYSLDQETQYF. In DNA form, the CDR3 reads TGTGCCAGCAGTTACTCGCTTGACCAAGAGACCCAGTACTTC.

The chain couples TRBV5-1 to TRBJ1-1, with 11 bases fitting TRBD1. The CDR3 spans 15 residues. V shed 2 bases, J shed 5 bases, and the junction held 5 bases outside the gene matches. From germline, CDR1 is SGHRS and CDR2 YFSETQ. The CDR3 protein is CASSLQDRGRTEAFF. The CDR3 DNA sequence: TGCGCCAGCAGCTTACAGGACAGGGGGCGGACTGAAGCTTTCTTT.

J is TRBJ1-1 and V is TRBV2, with no clear D. The CDR3 runs to 15 residues. The V and J ends lost 2 bases and 4 bases respectively, with 14 bases between them. Germline V CDR1 and CDR2: SNHLY, FYNNEI. This CDR3 reads CASSEFNSLGTEAFF. CDR3 coding DNA: TGTGCCAGCAGTGAATTTAACAGCTTGGGCACTGAAGCTTTCTTT.

J is TRBJ1-5 and V is TRBV6-2 or TRBV6-3, with 7 bases identical to TRBD1. J gave up 6 bases and V 4 bases, and 18 bases lay outside the gene matches. CDR3 length equals 18 residues. CDR1 and CDR2 from the germline V gene are MNHEY and SVGEGT. This chain's CDR3 is CASSSVDRVVGLSQPQHF. The CDR3 nucleotides read TGTGCCAGCAGTTCCGTCGACAGGGTGGTTGGTTTAAGTCAGCCCCAGCATTTT.

The chain has TRBV6-4 and TRBJ2-1; TRBD1 agrees at 9 bases. This CDR3 is 16 amino acids long. Looked up from germline, CDR1 is MRHNA and CDR2 is SNTAGT. V shed 3 bases, J shed 6 bases, and the junction held 9 bases outside the gene matches. DNA for the CDR3: TGTGCCAGCAGTGAATCAGAGGACAGGGGAGGCAATGAGCAGTTCTTC. Amino acid sequence: CASSESEDRGGNEQFF.

The V and J genes are TRBV7-3 and TRBJ1-1; D is possibly TRBD1 (6 bases). Trimming shortened V by 1 base and J by 3 bases, and 12 bases separated the two germline ends. Germline V gives CDR1 SGHTA, CDR2 FQGTGA. This CDR3 region has 15 residues. The CDR3, as DNA: TGTGCCAGCAGCTTAAGTCCAGGGGCGGACACTGAAGCTTTCTTT. It is translated as CASSLSPGADTEAFF.

The chain carries TRBV21-1 and TRBJ1-2. TRBV21-1 has pseudogene status. The CDR3 has 16 amino acids. Written as DNA, the CDR3 is TGTGCCAGCAGCCCCTTAAAGGGTGTAAGTAGGGATGGCTACACCTTC. Amino acids: CASSPLKGVSRDGYTF.

The CDR3 DNA reads TGTGCCAGCAGCTTAATCACAATAGCGGGGAACACCGGGGAGCTGTTTTTT. Protein product: CASSLITIAGNTGELFF. The chain carries TRBV7-2 and TRBJ2-2; 7 nucleotides line up with TRBD2. This CDR3 contains 17 residues. V gave up 2 bases and J gave up 1 base; unmatched junction bases: 7. Looked up from germline, CDR1 is SGHTA and CDR2 is FQGNSA.

This chain connects TRBV6-5 to TRBJ1-2; D remains unclear. There are 13 residues in the CDR3. Germline CDR1 reads MNHEY; CDR2 reads SVGAGI. V was shortened by 5 bases and J by 5 bases, with 12 bases between the two germline ends. The CDR3 coding sequence is TGTGCCAGCAGTCCCCGAACGCGATATGGCTACACCTTC. Its protein product is CASSPRTRYGYTF.

This chain uses TRBV19 with TRBJ1-2; 8 bases align to TRBD1. Trimming took 5 bases from V and 4 from J; bases not matched to a gene: 9. Per germline, CDR1 LNHDA and CDR2 SQIVND (reference sequence). The CDR3 is made up of 15 amino acids. The CDR3: CASSLQGELGYGYTF. In nucleotides, the CDR3 is TGTGCCAGTAGTTTACAGGGGGAGCTAGGCTATGGCTACACCTTC. Full variable domain (missing parts from reference TRBV19 and TRBJ1-2): DGGITQSPKYLFRKEGQNVTLSCEQNLNHDAMYWYRQDPGQGLRLIYYSQIVNDFQKGDIAEGYSVSREKKESFPLTVTSAQKNPTAFYLCASSLQGELGYGYTFGSGTRLTVV.

The chain joins TRBV11-3 to TRBJ2-2; no clear D gene. Looked up from germline, CDR1 is SGHNT and CDR2 is YENEEA. This CDR3 has 11 amino acids. The V gene lost 0 bases and the J gene lost 8 bases, with 1 base spanning the gap. This CDR3 reads CASSLEGELFF. Here the CDR3 DNA reads TGTGCCAGCAGCTTAGAGGGGGAGCTGTTTTTT.

The rearrangement uses TRBV19 and TRBJ1-6; unclear D gene. Germline V gene lookup returns CDR1 LNHDA and CDR2 SQIVND (reference sequence). V was cut by 5 bases and J by 7 bases, with 15 bases left in between. The CDR3 is 15 residues long. CDR3 protein: CASSLQEVMNSPLHF. In DNA, the CDR3 is TGTGCCAGTAGTCTCCAGGAAGTTATGAATTCACCCCTCCACTTT.

V usage is TRBV5-6 and J usage is TRBJ2-7, with D uncertain. Trimming left V 4 bases short and J 7 bases short, with 9 bases between. The CDR3 is 11 residues long. Germline CDR1 SGHDT, CDR2 YYEEEE. The CDR3: CASSRSREQYF. The CDR3 nucleotides read TGTGCCAGCAGCAGATCGCGGGAGCAGTACTTC.